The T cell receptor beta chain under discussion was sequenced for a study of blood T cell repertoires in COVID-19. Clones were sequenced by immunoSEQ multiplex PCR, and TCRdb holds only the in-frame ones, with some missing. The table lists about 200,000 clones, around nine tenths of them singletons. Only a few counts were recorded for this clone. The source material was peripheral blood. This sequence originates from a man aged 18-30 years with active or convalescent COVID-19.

CDR3 nucleotides: TGTGCCAGTAGTATGGGAGGGGGGAGGTATGAGCAGTTCTTC. Its protein product is CASSMGGGRYEQFF. The rearrangement joins TRBV19 to TRBJ2-1, with D maybe TRBD2 (7 bases). V dropped 3 bases and J dropped 8 bases, with 14 bases sitting between them. This CDR3 has 14 amino acids. Germline assignment: CDR1 LNHDA and CDR2 SQIVND (reference sequence).